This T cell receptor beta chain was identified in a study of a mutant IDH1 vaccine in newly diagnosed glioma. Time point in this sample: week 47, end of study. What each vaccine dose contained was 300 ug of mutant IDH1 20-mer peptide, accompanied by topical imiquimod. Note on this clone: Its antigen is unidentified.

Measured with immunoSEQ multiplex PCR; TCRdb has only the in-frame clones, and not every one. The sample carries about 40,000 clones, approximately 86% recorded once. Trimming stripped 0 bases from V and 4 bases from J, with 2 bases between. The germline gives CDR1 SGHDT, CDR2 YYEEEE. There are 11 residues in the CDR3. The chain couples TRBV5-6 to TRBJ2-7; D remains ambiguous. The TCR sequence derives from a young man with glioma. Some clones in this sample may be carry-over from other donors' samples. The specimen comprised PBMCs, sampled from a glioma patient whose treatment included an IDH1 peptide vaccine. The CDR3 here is CASSLDYEQYF. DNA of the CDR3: TGTGCCAGCAGCTTGGATTACGAGCAGTACTTC.